This T cell receptor (beta chain) stems from a study of T cells after yellow fever vaccination. Overall study findings and caveats: The study found a weaker secondary response that peaked faster, day 5 versus 15. Post-booster reappearance was seen for most primary-vaccination clones (around 96% CD4, around 89% CD8). Just a small share of clonotypes turned up in the CD4 compartment as well as the CD8 compartment.

Conversion of TCR transcripts into cDNA relied on 5'RACE template switching, which added a universal primer site and UMIs. TCRdb re-called the 5' RACE reads through MiXCR, storing one row per CDR3 protein. This repertoire shows 200,000 to 300,000 distinct CDR3 sequences, about an eighth found once; its top ten account for roughly 0.5%. This clonotype has only a few counts. What it recognizes is unknown. The sequence came from a man aged 25 to 45 who received the YFV17D yellow fever vaccine. The starting material was CD4+ T cells sorted from PBMCs, obtained 45 days after the yellow fever booster vaccination.

The CDR3 region has the DNA TGTGCCAGCAGTTTAGGGGACAGGTTCTACGAGCAGTACTTC. Translated: CASSLGDRFYEQYF. V is TRBV12-3 or TRBV12-4 and J is TRBJ2-7; 8 bases map to TRBD1. J gave up 3 bases and V 1 base, and 2 bases lay outside the gene matches. CDR3 length: 14 residues.